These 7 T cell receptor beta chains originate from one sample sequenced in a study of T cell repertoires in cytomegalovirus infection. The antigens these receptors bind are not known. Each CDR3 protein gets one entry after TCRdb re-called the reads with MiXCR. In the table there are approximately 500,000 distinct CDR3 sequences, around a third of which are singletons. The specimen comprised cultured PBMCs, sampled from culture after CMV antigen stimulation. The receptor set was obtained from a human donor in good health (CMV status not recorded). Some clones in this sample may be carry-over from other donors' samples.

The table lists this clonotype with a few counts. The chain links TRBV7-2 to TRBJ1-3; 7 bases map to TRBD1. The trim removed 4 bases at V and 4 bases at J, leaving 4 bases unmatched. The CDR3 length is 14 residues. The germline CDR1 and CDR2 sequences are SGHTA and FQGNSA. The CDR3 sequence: CASSSTGLGNTIYF. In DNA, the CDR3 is TGTGCCAGCAGCTCGACAGGGTTGGGAAACACCATATATTTT.

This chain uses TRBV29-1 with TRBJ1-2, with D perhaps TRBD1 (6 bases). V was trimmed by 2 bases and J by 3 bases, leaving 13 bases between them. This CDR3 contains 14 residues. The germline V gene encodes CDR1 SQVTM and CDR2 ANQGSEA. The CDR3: CSVESARGDYGYTF. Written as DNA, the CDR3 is TGCAGCGTTGAATCGGCCAGGGGCGACTATGGCTACACCTTC.

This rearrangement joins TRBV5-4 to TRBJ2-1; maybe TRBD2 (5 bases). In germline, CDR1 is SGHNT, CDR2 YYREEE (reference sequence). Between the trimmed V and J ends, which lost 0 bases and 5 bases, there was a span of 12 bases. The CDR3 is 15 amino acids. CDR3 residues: CASSLDPGSNNEQFF. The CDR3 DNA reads TGTGCCAGCAGCTTGGATCCGGGATCTAACAATGAGCAGTTCTTC.

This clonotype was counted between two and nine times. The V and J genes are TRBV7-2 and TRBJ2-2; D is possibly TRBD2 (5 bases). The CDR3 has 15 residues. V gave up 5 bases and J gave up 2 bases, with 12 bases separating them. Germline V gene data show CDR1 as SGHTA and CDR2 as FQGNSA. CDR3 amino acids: CASSPDWQNTGELFF. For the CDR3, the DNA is TGTGCCAGCAGCCCGGACTGGCAAAACACCGGGGAGCTGTTTTTT.

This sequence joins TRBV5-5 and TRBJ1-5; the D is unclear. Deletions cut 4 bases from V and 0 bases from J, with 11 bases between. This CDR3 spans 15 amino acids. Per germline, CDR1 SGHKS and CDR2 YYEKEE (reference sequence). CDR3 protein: CASSPYYYSNQPQHF. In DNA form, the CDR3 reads TGTGCCAGCAGCCCCTATTACTATAGCAATCAGCCCCAGCATTTT.

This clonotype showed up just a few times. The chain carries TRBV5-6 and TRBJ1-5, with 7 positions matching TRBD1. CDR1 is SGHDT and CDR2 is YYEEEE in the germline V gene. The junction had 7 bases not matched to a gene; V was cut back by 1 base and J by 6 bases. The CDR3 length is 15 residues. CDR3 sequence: CASSLLGQGGQPQHF. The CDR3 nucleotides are TGTGCCAGCAGCTTGCTTGGGCAGGGGGGTCAGCCCCAGCATTTT.

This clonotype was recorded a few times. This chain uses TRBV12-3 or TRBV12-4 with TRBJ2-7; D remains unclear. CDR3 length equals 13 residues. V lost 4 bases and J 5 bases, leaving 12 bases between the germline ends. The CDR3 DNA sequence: TGTGCCAGCAGTTATGTCAGAACGGACGAGCAGTACTTC. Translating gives CASSYVRTDEQYF.